This T cell receptor (beta chain) comes out of a study of early T cells in non-severe SARS-CoV-2 infection (dated by TCRdb to the early 2020s). The study in broad terms: Bulk RNA from unsorted whole blood was used for TCR sequencing, so alpha and beta chains could not be paired.

Comments on this clonotype: Its antigen is currently not known. It has no much larger one-base neighbor in the sample; base qualities were not kept.

This was a case-control study nested in a cohort of healthcare workers in London, UK, who had nasopharyngeal swab PCR tests and blood samples taken every week. Between 23 and 31 March 2020, the week of the UK lockdown, healthcare workers were enrolled and then followed up weekly for as long as 16 weeks. The study at large found these results: Matching against VDJdb was skewed toward anti-spike CD8 responses, likely underestimated virus-specific expansions, and missed private and CD4 specificities.

Library generation was performed with 5' RACE. Instrument on record: NextSeq 500. The TCR library protocol attached unique molecular identifiers to individual cDNA molecules to correct for sequencing error and PCR bias. Sequencing covered both TCR alpha and beta chains, and within each sample the abundances of alpha and beta sequences were tightly co-correlated. The authors' pipeline ran thus. Decombinator V4 was used to annotate the V gene, J gene and CDR3 of the TCR sequences. Expanded TCRs were defined as changing significantly between any two time points under a Poisson model with p below 0.0001. Abundances of TCRs were expressed as counts per million after normalisation to the total number of TCRs sequenced in each sample. A search of VDJdb, accessed on 1 November 2021, was run for TCRs annotated to CMV, EBV and SARS-CoV-2, with TCRs annotated for multiple antigens excluded. The public reads were run again by TCRdb, first through fastp at Q25 and then through MiXCR, and only productive beta chains were kept. Rows are combined by CDR3 protein, so each entry shows the most common genes and DNA. The V and J calls shown here were made by TCRdb, not taken from the authors' results. A total of approximately 88,000 distinct CDR3 sequences appear in this sample, roughly an eighth of them only once. The leading ten clones occupy roughly 1.4% of the sample.

The sequencing input was whole blood. The receptor's source is an adult who was a healthcare worker with PCR-confirmed SARS-CoV-2 infection or an uninfected control (not recorded which).

In nucleotides, the sequence is TGTGCCAGCAGCTTGATTGGAGGCAACTACGAGCAGTACTTC. The resulting protein is CASSLIGGNYEQYF. This chain joins TRBV5-4 to TRBJ2-7; TRBD2 is a weak D gene call, 5 bases matching. Cut back by 1 base and 3 bases, the V and J ends lie 11 bases apart. In the germline V gene (reference sequence), CDR1 corresponds to SGHNT and CDR2 to YYREEE. From cysteine to phenylalanine, the CDR3 is 14 amino acids long. Of all the DNA, just the CDR3 is kept, 42 bases in frame from base 1.